This T cell receptor beta chain was sequenced for a study of cytomegalovirus exposure and HLA in healthy donors. PCR used 60 Vbeta primers and 13 Jbeta primers. Sequencing was performed with immunoSEQ multiplex PCR; in TCRdb, only in-frame clones are kept and a portion is missing. This table has 95,000 to 150,000 clones, 75% to 90% appearing once. Study conclusions and caveats: Looking again later, the authors saw that most CMV-associated TCR beta chains seemed HLA-restricted.

As for this clone: No antigen is known for it.

Sequencing was performed on PBMCs. This TCR was recovered from a man aged 25-40 years in good health and CMV-seronegative.

This CDR3 is CASSQRLERREQFF. Written as DNA, the CDR3 is TGCGCCAGCAGCCAACGACTAGAGCGTCGTGAGCAGTTCTTC. The gene calls are TRBV4-1 and TRBJ2-1; a possible D gene is TRBD2 (6 bases). V lost 2 bases to trimming and J lost 9 bases, with 14 bases between them. CDR1 MGHRA and CDR2 YSYEKL come from the germline V gene. The CDR3 sequence is 14 residues long.